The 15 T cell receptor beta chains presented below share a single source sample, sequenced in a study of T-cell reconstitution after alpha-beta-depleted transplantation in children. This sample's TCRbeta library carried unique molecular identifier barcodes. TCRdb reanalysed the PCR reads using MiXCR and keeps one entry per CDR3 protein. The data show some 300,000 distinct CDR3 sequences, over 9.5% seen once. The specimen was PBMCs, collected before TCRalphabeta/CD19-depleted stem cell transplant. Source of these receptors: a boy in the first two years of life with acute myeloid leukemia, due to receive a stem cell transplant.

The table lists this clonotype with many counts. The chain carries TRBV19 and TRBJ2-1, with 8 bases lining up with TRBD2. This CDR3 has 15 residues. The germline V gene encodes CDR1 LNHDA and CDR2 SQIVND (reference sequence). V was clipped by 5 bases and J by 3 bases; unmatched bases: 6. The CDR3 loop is CASSRLAPFYNEQFF. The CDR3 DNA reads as TGTGCCAGTAGTCGACTAGCGCCTTTCTACAATGAGCAGTTCTTC. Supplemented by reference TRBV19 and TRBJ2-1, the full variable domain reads DGGITQSPKYLFRKEGQNVTLSCEQNLNHDAMYWYRQDPGQGLRLIYYSQIVNDFQKGDIAEGYSVSREKKESFPLTVTSAQKNPTAFYLCASSRLAPFYNEQFFGPGTRLTVL.

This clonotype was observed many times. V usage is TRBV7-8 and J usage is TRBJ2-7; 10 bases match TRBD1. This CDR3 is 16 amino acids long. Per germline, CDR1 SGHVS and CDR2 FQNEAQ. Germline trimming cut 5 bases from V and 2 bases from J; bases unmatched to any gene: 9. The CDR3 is CASSELDRGIPYEQYF. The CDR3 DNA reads TGTGCCAGCAGCGAATTGGACAGGGGGATTCCCTACGAGCAGTACTTC.

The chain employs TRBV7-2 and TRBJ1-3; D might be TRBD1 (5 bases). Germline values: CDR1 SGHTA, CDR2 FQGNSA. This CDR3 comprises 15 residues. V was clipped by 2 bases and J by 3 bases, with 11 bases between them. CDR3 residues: CASSLMRGDGNTIYF. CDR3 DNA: TGTGCCAGCAGCTTAATGAGAGGGGATGGAAACACCATATATTTT.

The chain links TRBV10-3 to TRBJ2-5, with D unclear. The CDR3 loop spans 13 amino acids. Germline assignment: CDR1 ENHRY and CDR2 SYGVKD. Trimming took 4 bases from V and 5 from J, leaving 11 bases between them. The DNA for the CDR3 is TGTGCCATCAGTGCCTCTACTCGGGAGACCCAGTACTTC. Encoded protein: CAISASTRETQYF.

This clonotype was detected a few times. The CDR3 spells CASSLRRDRVGYTF. DNA of the CDR3: TGCGCCAGCAGCTTACGCCGGGACAGGGTGGGCTACACCTTC. The V and J genes are TRBV5-1 and TRBJ1-2; 9 positions match TRBD1. The germline CDR1 and CDR2 sequences are SGHRS and YFSETQ. There are 14 residues in the CDR3. With 2 bases clipped from V and 8 bases from J, the junction kept 7 bases outside the gene matches.

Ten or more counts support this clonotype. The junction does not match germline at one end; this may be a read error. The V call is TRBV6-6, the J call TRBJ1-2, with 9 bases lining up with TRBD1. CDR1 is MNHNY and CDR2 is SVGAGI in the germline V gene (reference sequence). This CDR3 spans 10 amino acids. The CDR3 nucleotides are TGTGCCAGCATTTACAGGGGGCACACCTTC. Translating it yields CASIYRGHTF.

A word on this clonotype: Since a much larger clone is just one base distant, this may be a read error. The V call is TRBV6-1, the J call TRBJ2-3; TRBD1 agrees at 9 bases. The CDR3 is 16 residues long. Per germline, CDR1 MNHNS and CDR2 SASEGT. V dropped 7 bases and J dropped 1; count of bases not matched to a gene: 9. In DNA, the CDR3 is TGTGCCAGCATACGGGAGAACAGGGGGCGCACAGATACGCAGTATTTT. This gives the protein CASIRENRGRTDTQYF.

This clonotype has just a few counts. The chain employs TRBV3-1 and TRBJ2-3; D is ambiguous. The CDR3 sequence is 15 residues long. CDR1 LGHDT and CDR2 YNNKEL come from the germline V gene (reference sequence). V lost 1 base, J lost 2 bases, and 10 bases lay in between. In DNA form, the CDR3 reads TGTGCCAGCAGCCAAGGGGGTAGATTCACAGATACGCAGTATTTT. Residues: CASSQGGRFTDTQYF.

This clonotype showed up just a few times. The CDR3: CASSRTGFTEAFF. The DNA for the CDR3 is TGTGCCAGCAGCCGAACAGGGTTCACTGAAGCTTTCTTT. The V and J genes are TRBV7-2 and TRBJ1-1; D may be TRBD1 (6 bases). CDR3 length equals 13 residues. CDR1 is SGHTA and CDR2 is FQGNSA in the germline V gene. Trimming pared 5 bases from V and 4 bases from J, leaving 11 bases between.

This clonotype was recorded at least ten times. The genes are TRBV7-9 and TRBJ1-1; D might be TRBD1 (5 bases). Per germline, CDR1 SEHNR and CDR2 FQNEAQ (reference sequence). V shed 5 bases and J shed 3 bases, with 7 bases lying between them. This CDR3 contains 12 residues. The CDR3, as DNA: TGTGCCAGCAGCCCGGGGGACACTGAAGCTTTCTTT. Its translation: CASSPGDTEAFF.

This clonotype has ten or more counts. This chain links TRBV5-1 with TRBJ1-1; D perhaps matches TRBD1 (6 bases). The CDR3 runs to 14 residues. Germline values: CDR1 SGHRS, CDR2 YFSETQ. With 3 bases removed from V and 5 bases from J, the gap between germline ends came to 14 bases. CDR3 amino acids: CASSSKTGPTEAFF. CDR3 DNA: TGCGCCAGCAGCTCGAAGACAGGACCGACTGAAGCTTTCTTT.

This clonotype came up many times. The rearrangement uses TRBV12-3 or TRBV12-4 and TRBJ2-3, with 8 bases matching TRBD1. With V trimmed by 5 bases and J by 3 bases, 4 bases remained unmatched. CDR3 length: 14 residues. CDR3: CASSPGQVTDTQYF. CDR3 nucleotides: TGTGCCAGCAGTCCGGGACAGGTTACAGATACGCAGTATTTT.

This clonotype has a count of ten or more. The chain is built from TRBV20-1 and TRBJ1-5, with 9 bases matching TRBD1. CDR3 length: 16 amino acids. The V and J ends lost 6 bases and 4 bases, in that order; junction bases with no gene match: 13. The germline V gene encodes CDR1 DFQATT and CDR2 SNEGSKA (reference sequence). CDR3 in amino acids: CSARALGTGRNQPQHF. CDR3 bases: TGCAGTGCCCGGGCCCTCGGGACAGGGCGGAATCAGCCCCAGCATTTT.

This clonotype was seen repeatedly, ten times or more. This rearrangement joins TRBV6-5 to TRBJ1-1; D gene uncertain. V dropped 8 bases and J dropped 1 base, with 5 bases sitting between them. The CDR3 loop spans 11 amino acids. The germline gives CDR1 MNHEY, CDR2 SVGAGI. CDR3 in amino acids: CASRENTEAFF. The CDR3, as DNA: TGTGCCAGCCGCGAGAACACTGAAGCTTTCTTT.

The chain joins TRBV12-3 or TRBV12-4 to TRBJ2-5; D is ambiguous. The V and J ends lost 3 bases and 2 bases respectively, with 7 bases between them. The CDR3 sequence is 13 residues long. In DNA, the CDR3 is TGTGCCAGCAGTTTTTTGGTTCAAGAGACCCAGTACTTC. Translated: CASSFLVQETQYF.